Listed here is a single T cell receptor beta chain. Its antigen is not identified. From the reads, TCRdb called clonotypes with MiXCR, one entry per CDR3 protein. This table holds almost 550,000 distinct CDR3 sequences, 16% found once. This entry is derived from a study of T cell repertoires in cytomegalovirus infection. Study as a whole: Signatures in public TCR beta sequences pointed to both CMV infection and matching HLA type.

General study findings and limits: Pooled public TCR beta family frequency picked out CMV carriers with the relevant HLA. Dominating the ex vivo response were TCR beta clonotypes that were CMV-specific and HLA-C-restricted.

The CDR3 sequence is 15 residues long. Looked up from germline, CDR1 is LNHNV and CDR2 is YYDKDF (reference sequence). The junction had 9 bases not matched to a gene; V was cut back by 6 bases and J by 6 bases. V is TRBV15 and J is TRBJ2-3; the match to TRBD2 covers 10 bases. The sequencing sample was made of CD8+ T cells from PBMCs. This TCR was recovered from a human donor in good health (CMV status not recorded). Some clones in this sample may be carry-over from other donors' samples. CDR3 nucleotides: TGTGCCACCAGATCCGAGCGGGAGGGGGGGGATACGCAGTATTTT. Its translation is CATRSEREGGDTQYF.